These 18 T cell receptor beta chains share one sample of origin, sequenced in a study of PD-1 blockade in classical Hodgkin lymphoma. Profiling relied on immunoSEQ multiplex PCR, and the TCRdb table lists in-frame clones only, not all of them. The sample has tens of thousands of clones; around 80% are singletons. Autologous stem cell transplantation was followed by relapse in every patient, and brentuximab vedotin exposure varied. The CD4+ T cells used were purified from thawed PBMCs through magnetic negative selection. The input for sequencing was CD4+ T cells from blood, taken at baseline. The receptors shown here come from a human donor with classical Hodgkin lymphoma.

This chain joins TRBV7-2 and TRBJ1-2, with a weak D call TRBD1 (5 bases). The CDR3 covers 15 residues. Between the trimmed V and J ends, which lost 2 bases and 8 bases, there was a span of 18 bases. Germline V lookup: CDR1 SGHTA, CDR2 FQGNSA. As DNA, the CDR3 is TGTGCCAGCAGCTTACCAGGGACCGGTGGGAGAGGCTACACCTTC. Amino acids: CASSLPGTGGRGYTF.

V and J are TRBV2 and TRBJ1-2; D remains ambiguous. The CDR3 sequence is 13 residues long. V lost 6 bases and J lost 4, with 12 bases in between. Germline CDR1 SNHLY, CDR2 FYNNEI. Here the CDR3 DNA reads TGTGCCAGCAGCCTGGACGTAGGCTATGGCTACACCTTC. Its translation: CASSLDVGYGYTF.

The V call is TRBV2, the J call TRBJ1-1; D may be TRBD1 (6 bases). The germline gives CDR1 SNHLY, CDR2 FYNNEI. This CDR3 contains 14 residues. Trimming stripped 7 bases from V and 7 bases from J, with 19 bases between. CDR3 nucleotides: TGTGCCAGCACTAAAGAGGGGGGGAGAGGTGAAGCTTTCTTT. Its protein is CASTKEGGRGEAFF.

The chain employs TRBV11-2 and TRBJ2-3; 13 bases map to TRBD2. Trimming removed 4 bases from V and 4 bases from J; junction bases left unmatched: 14. The germline gives CDR1 SGHAT, CDR2 FQNNGV. CDR3 length: 19 residues. The CDR3: CASSYHLGTSGVIADTQYF. CDR3 nucleotide sequence: TGTGCCAGCAGCTACCACTTGGGGACTAGCGGGGTAATCGCAGATACGCAGTATTTT. The full variable domain, its missing parts supplied by reference TRBV11-2 and TRBJ2-3, is EAGVAQSPRYKIIEKRQSVAFWCNPISGHATLYWYQQILGQGPKLLIQFQNNGVVDDSQLPKDRFSAERLKGVDSTLKIQPAKLEDSAVYLCASSYHLGTSGVIADTQYFGPGTRLTVL.

This chain joins TRBV19 and TRBJ1-1, with 7 bases matching TRBD1. The junction had 10 bases not matched to a gene; V was cut back by 6 bases and J by 3 bases. Germline CDR1 is LNHDA and CDR2 is SQIVND (reference sequence). The CDR3 spans 15 residues. The DNA for the CDR3 is TGTGCCAGTAGATACAGGGGACTTGGTGACACTGAAGCTTTCTTT. Translating gives CASRYRGLGDTEAFF.

This sequence joins TRBV18 and TRBJ2-5; D is unclear. This CDR3 contains 14 residues. V was pared by 6 bases and J by 2 bases, with 13 bases between. Germline V gives CDR1 KGHSH, CDR2 LQKENI. The CDR3 region is CASSSRLLQETQYF. CDR3 DNA: TGTGCCAGCTCGTCCCGACTCCTACAAGAGACCCAGTACTTC. The full variable domain, its missing parts supplied by reference TRBV18 and TRBJ2-5, is NAGVMQNPRHLVRRRGQEARLRCSPMKGHSHVYWYRQLPEEGLKFMVYLQKENIIDESGMPKERFSAEFPKEGPSILRIQQVVRGDSAAYFCASSSRLLQETQYFGPGTRLLVL.

J is TRBJ1-1 and V is TRBV5-1; D unclear. Germline CDR1 SGHRS, CDR2 YFSETQ. The CDR3 spans 13 residues. V dropped 1 base and J dropped 5 bases, with 9 bases sitting between them. The CDR3 DNA follows: TGCGCCAGCAGCTTGCAGGATCGGACTGAAGCTTTCTTT. This encodes CASSLQDRTEAFF.

This clone has only a few counts. The gene calls are TRBV6-1 and TRBJ1-2; tentative D call: TRBD1 (5 bases). This CDR3 is built from 16 residues. Trimming took 1 base from V and 3 from J, leaving 15 bases between them. Germline lookup yields CDR1 MNHNS and CDR2 SASEGT. As DNA, the CDR3 is TGTGCCAGCAGTGAAGTCTCCCCGACAGCCGACTATGGCTACACCTTC. Translation gives CASSEVSPTADYGYTF.

The CDR3 nucleotides read TGTGCCAGCTCACCCACGACAGGGTTACGGGAGACCCAGTACTTC. This translates into CASSPTTGLRETQYF. The chain is built from TRBV18 and TRBJ2-5; 7 positions agree with TRBD1. Germline-derived CDR1 and CDR2 are KGHSH and LQKENI. The ends lost 3 bases at V and 5 bases at J; junction bases unmatched: 9. This CDR3 contains 15 residues. Full variable domain (remainder filled in from reference TRBV18 and TRBJ2-5): NAGVMQNPRHLVRRRGQEARLRCSPMKGHSHVYWYRQLPEEGLKFMVYLQKENIIDESGMPKERFSAEFPKEGPSILRIQQVVRGDSAAYFCASSPTTGLRETQYFGPGTRLLVL.

This chain connects TRBV19 to TRBJ1-2; D may be TRBD1 (5 bases). Trimming pared 3 bases from V and 2 bases from J, leaving 25 bases between. CDR3 length: 19 residues. CDR1 LNHDA and CDR2 SQIVND come from the germline V gene (reference sequence). Here the CDR3 DNA reads TGTGCCAGTAGTATCAGTTTAATCAGGACAAGCTTACGCAACTATGGCTACACCTTC. Translation: CASSISLIRTSLRNYGYTF.

V gene TRBV19 combines with J gene TRBJ1-1, with 7 bases aligning to TRBD1. The V segment lost 5 bases and the J segment 1 base; nucleotides outside the gene matches: 7. Germline V gene data show CDR1 as LNHDA and CDR2 as SQIVND (reference sequence). This CDR3 is 15 amino acids long. The chain's CDR3 is CASSVARTGNTEAFF. CDR3 DNA: TGTGCCAGTAGTGTAGCCAGGACAGGGAACACTGAAGCTTTCTTT.

The chain combines TRBV5-6 with TRBJ2-3; TRBD2 matches 7 bases. Germline CDR1 SGHDT, CDR2 YYEEEE. The V and J ends lost 6 bases and 4 bases, in that order; junction bases with no gene match: 11. This CDR3 spans 15 amino acids. CDR3 sequence reads: CASINQWGRADTQYF. CDR3 DNA: TGTGCCAGCATCAACCAATGGGGGAGGGCAGATACGCAGTATTTT. The full variable domain, completed using reference TRBV5-6 and TRBJ2-3, is DAGVTQSPTHLIKTRGQQVTLRCSPKSGHDTVSWYQQALGQGPQFIFQYYEEEERQRGNFPDRFSGHQFPNYSSELNVNALLLGDSALYLCASINQWGRADTQYFGPGTRLTVL.

The genes are TRBV7-2 and TRBJ1-1; D is unclear. The length of the CDR3 is 13 residues. V dropped 4 bases and J dropped 3 bases, with 9 bases sitting between them. Germline-derived CDR1 and CDR2 are SGHTA and FQGNSA. In nucleotides, the CDR3 is TGTGCCAGCAGCTATCCCGGTTACACTGAAGCTTTCTTT. It encodes CASSYPGYTEAFF.

The chain is built from TRBV5-1 and TRBJ2-7; 9 nucleotides match TRBD2. CDR1 is SGHRS and CDR2 is YFSETQ in the germline V gene. The CDR3 length is 15 residues. V lost 4 bases to trimming and J lost 0 bases; unmatched junction nucleotides: 5. CDR3 sequence (DNA): TGCGCCAGCAGCGATACTAGCGGGCTCTCCTACGAGCAGTACTTC. Translation gives CASSDTSGLSYEQYF.

The rearrangement joins TRBV5-1 to TRBJ1-1; unclear D gene. Trimming pared 0 bases from V and 5 bases from J, leaving 14 bases between. The CDR3 covers 15 residues. Germline CDR1 is SGHRS and CDR2 is YFSETQ. Here the CDR3 DNA reads TGCGCCAGCAGCTTGGCACGGGTGGTGGATACTGAAGCTTTCTTT. Translating it yields CASSLARVVDTEAFF.

V is TRBV6-5 and J is TRBJ2-3, with D perhaps matching TRBD1 or TRBD2 (5 bases each). The germline V and J ends were trimmed by 5 bases and 11 bases, with 11 bases remaining between them. The germline gives CDR1 MNHEY, CDR2 SVGAGI. The CDR3 consists of 11 residues. The DNA for the CDR3 is TGTGCCAGCAGTCAGGGACCTGTGCAGTATTTT. Protein product: CASSQGPVQYF.

This clone showed up just a few times. This sequence joins TRBV30 and TRBJ1-4; D remains ambiguous. V was pared by 2 bases and J by 4 bases, with 8 bases between. The CDR3 extends over 13 amino acids. Germline V gives CDR1 GTSNPN, CDR2 SVGIG (reference sequence). The CDR3 here is CAWSRTLNEKLFF. DNA of the CDR3: TGTGCCTGGAGTCGGACCCTTAATGAAAAACTGTTTTTT.

The DNA of the CDR3 is TGTGCCATCAGTGAGGGACAGGCGATACTATCTAACTATGGCTACACCTTC. Translated, it gives CAISEGQAILSNYGYTF. This chain links TRBV10-3 with TRBJ1-2; 7 bases agree with TRBD1. CDR1 and CDR2 (germline): ENHRY, SYGVKD. The V gene end was trimmed by 2 bases and the J gene end by 0 bases; junction bases not matched to a gene: 9. The CDR3 consists of 17 residues.